Each of the 8 T cell receptor beta chains below was sequenced from the same sample in a study of T cell changes during pregnancy in multiple sclerosis. Assay: immunoSEQ multiplex PCR; the TCRdb copy retains only in-frame clones and omits some. The sample comprises approximately 44,000 clones, roughly 90% of which are singletons, and roughly 0.69% rests with the top ten. This sample comprised CD4+ T cells from peripheral blood mononuclear cells, obtained in the first trimester of pregnancy. The receptors derive from a female donor with multiple sclerosis, enrolled in a pregnancy study.

The CDR3 nucleotides read TGTGCCATCAGCAGTCATGAGACCCAGTACTTC. It codes for CAISSHETQYF. This rearrangement joins TRBV10-3 to TRBJ2-5; D ambiguous. The CDR3 covers 11 residues. V was shortened by 6 bases and J by 5 bases, with 7 bases between the two germline ends. Germline-derived CDR1 and CDR2 are ENHRY and SYGVKD.

V gene TRBV10-3 combines with J gene TRBJ1-2, with D possibly matching TRBD1 (6 bases). V gave up 7 bases and J gave up 1 base, with 7 bases separating them. CDR3 length equals 12 residues. In germline, CDR1 is ENHRY, CDR2 SYGVKD. Here the CDR3 reads CAIKQGNYGYTF. Here the CDR3 DNA reads TGTGCCATCAAACAGGGTAACTATGGCTACACCTTC.

V is TRBV5-1 and J is TRBJ2-3, with 8 bases identical to TRBD2. This CDR3 has 15 residues. Germline assignment: CDR1 SGHRS and CDR2 YFSETQ. Trimming at V came to 5 bases and at J to 2 bases, leaving 7 bases not matched to a gene. CDR3 in amino acids: CASSISGTNTDTQYF. The CDR3 nucleotides are TGCGCCAGCAGTATTAGCGGGACCAACACAGATACGCAGTATTTT.

J is TRBJ1-2 and V is TRBV6-6, with D possibly being TRBD1 (5 bases). From germline, CDR1 is MNHNY and CDR2 SVGAGI (reference sequence). The CDR3 spans 15 residues. V gave up 0 bases and J gave up 7 bases, with 15 bases separating them. In nucleotides, the CDR3 is TGTGCCAGCAGTTACTCGGGACTGGGTATAGGTGGCTACACCTTC. Its protein is CASSYSGLGIGGYTF.

The rearrangement uses TRBV18 and TRBJ1-1; TRBD1 agrees at 7 bases. The CDR3 has 15 amino acids. Germline-derived CDR1 and CDR2 are KGHSH and LQKENI. The V and J ends lost 0 bases and 2 bases, in that order; junction bases with no gene match: 3. Here the CDR3 reads CASSPPQGVNTEAFF. CDR3 in DNA: TGTGCCAGCTCACCACCTCAGGGGGTAAACACTGAAGCTTTCTTT.

In its sample, this clone was seen a few times. The chain joins TRBV6-5 to TRBJ1-1; possible D gene TRBD1, 6 bases. The CDR3 is 15 residues long. Germline V gives CDR1 MNHEY, CDR2 SVGAGI. Trimming left V 6 bases short and J 4 bases short, with 18 bases between. CDR3 in DNA: TGTGCCAGCAGCCAAGGACAGTTCCTCGTCACTGAAGCTTTCTTT. Translating it yields CASSQGQFLVTEAFF.

The rearrangement joins TRBV14 to TRBJ2-7; D possibly corresponds to TRBD1 (6 bases). The CDR3 contains 13 residues. CDR1 and CDR2 (germline): SGHDN, FVKESK. Trimming took off 4 bases at V and 5 bases at J, with 12 bases between the two ends. The CDR3 nucleotides are TGTGCCAGCAGCCCAGATGGGGGCCACGAGCAGTACTTC. Translated: CASSPDGGHEQYF. Filled out from reference TRBV14 and TRBJ2-7, the complete variable domain reads EAGVTQFPSHSVIEKGQTVTLRCDPISGHDNLYWYRRVMGKEIKFLLHFVKESKQDESGMPNNRFLAERTGGTYSTLKVQPAELEDSGVYFCASSPDGGHEQYFGPGTRLTVT.

This rearrangement joins TRBV28 to TRBJ2-1; 8 bases agree with TRBD1. Germline CDR1 is MDHEN and CDR2 is SYDVKM. This CDR3 is built from 16 residues. V dropped 4 bases and J dropped 6; count of bases not matched to a gene: 11. The CDR3 coding sequence is TGTGCCAGCAGTTCAGGGGACAGGTTTTTTGGCAATGAGCAGTTCTTC. As protein: CASSSGDRFFGNEQFF.